This TCR beta chain was obtained from a study of blood T cells in healthy people across ages. Findings and limits, study-wide: PBMCs were not sorted, which prevented a conclusive comparison of naive versus antigen-experienced cells.

In germline, CDR1 is SGHRS, CDR2 YFSETQ. The CDR3 contains 14 residues. The J segment lost 8 bases and the V segment lost 0 bases, leaving 6 bases of the junction unmatched. PCR was performed a second time for roughly 7 to 12 cycles using a sample-barcoded 5' primer and a J-beta primer mix. The authors tagged each cDNA molecule using a template-switch adaptor with 12 random nucleotides. MiXCR, applied by TCRdb to the 5' RACE reads, yields one record per CDR3 protein. The sample includes roughly 800,000 distinct CDR3 sequences, over 45% of them seen just once. Comment on this clonotype: Its target is not known.

The sample providers were healthy Caucasian people from Russia, aged roughly 6 to 90. The gene calls are TRBV5-1 and TRBJ1-2, with TRBD1 matching 8 bases. The clonotype was recovered from a man aged 25 to 45 in good health. Sequencing was performed on blood. CDR3 DNA: TGCGCCAGCAGCTTGGCCGGACAGGGAGAAGGCTACACCTTC. Its protein is CASSLAGQGEGYTF.